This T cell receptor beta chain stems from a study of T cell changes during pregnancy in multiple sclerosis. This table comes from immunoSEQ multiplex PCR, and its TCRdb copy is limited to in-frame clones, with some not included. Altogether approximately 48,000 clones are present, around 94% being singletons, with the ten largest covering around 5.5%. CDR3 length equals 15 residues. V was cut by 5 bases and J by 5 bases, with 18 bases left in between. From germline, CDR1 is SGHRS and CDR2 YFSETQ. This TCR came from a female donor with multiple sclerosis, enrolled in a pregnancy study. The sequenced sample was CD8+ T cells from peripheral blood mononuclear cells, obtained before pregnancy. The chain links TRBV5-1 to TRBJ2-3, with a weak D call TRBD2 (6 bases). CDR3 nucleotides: TGCGCCAGCAGGAGGAGACTAGATGCGGGAGATACGCAGTATTTT. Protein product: CASRRRLDAGDTQYF.